Included here is one T cell receptor (beta chain) sequence, with context. The Seattle patients joined while their infection was active and were tracked longitudinally afterward. This sample stems from a study of blood T cell repertoires in COVID-19. Overall study: The United States, Italy and Spain provided the acute and convalescent COVID-19 samples. Sources were T cells, B-cell-depleted T cells, or PBMCs; the material itself was cDNA or gDNA.

Original processing notes: The assay estimated nucleated cells by amplifying reference gene primers. Sequencing was performed with immunoSEQ multiplex PCR; in TCRdb, only in-frame clones are kept and a portion is missing. The V and J calls and clone size are taken from that table; D and trimming were inferred from the DNA. The sample shows over 250,000 clones, about 86% of them seen only once. The V gene end was trimmed by 4 bases and the J gene end by 4 bases; junction bases not matched to a gene: 14. Germline-derived CDR1 and CDR2 are SGHTA and FQGNSA. The CDR3 totals 17 residues. This sequence joins TRBV7-2 and TRBJ2-5; 8 positions match TRBD2. Sequenced input: peripheral blood. The receptor comes from an older woman with COVID-19, enrolled during active disease. Here the CDR3 reads CASSSLGGGLRGETQYF. The CDR3 DNA follows: TGTGCCAGCAGCTCCCTTGGCGGGGGGCTAAGGGGAGAGACCCAGTACTTC.